These 13 T cell receptor beta chains originate from one sample sequenced in a study of T cells in Graves' hyperthyroidism and ophthalmopathy. Amplification of TCR beta CDR3 regions used RNA as the template. The HTBI primer set served for first-round RT-PCR of the TCR CDR3. Via MiXCR, TCRdb re-called the multiplex PCR reads, giving one row per CDR3 protein. The sample includes about 350,000 distinct CDR3 sequences, 18% of them seen just once. The specimen was blood. The origin of the receptors is a woman aged 40 to 50 with Graves' ophthalmopathy.

The J gene is TRBJ2-5, the V gene TRBV28; 7 nucleotides match TRBD2. Germline-derived CDR1 and CDR2 are MDHEN and SYDVKM. This CDR3 contains 14 residues. V trimming: 6 bases; J trimming: 4 bases; junction bases outside the gene matches: 8. This chain's CDR3 is CASRELAPTETQYF. CDR3 nucleotides: TGTGCCAGCAGGGAACTAGCGCCAACAGAGACCCAGTACTTC.

This clonotype was observed at least ten times. This chain links TRBV29-1 with TRBJ1-2, with no clear D. Germline V lookup: CDR1 SQVTM, CDR2 ANQGSEA. The CDR3 is 12 amino acids. V was shortened by 7 bases and J by 3 bases, with 12 bases between the two germline ends. CDR3 region: CSDRVGDYGYTF. CDR3 in DNA: TGCAGCGACCGTGTTGGAGACTATGGCTACACCTTC.

This clonotype was recorded at least ten times. This chain links TRBV7-8 with TRBJ1-5; no firm D call. Germline-derived CDR1 and CDR2 are SGHVS and FQNEAQ. This CDR3 has 15 residues. Trimming left V 1 base short and J 0 bases short, with 7 bases between. CDR3 nucleotides: TGTGCCAGCAGCTTAGATGGTTATAGCAATCAGCCCCAGCATTTT. It encodes CASSLDGYSNQPQHF.

Many counts were recorded for this clonotype. The genes are TRBV7-9 and TRBJ2-5; 9 nucleotides align to TRBD1. The germline V gene encodes CDR1 SEHNR and CDR2 FQNEAQ (reference sequence). CDR3 size: 13 residues. With V trimmed by 6 bases and J by 5 bases, 4 bases remained unmatched. The chain's CDR3 is CASRVGTGETQYF. In DNA, the CDR3 is TGTGCCAGCAGGGTCGGGACAGGGGAGACCCAGTACTTC.

This clonotype was observed at least ten times. Here the CDR3 DNA reads TGTGCCAGCTTATTAGCGAGTAGGACCGGGGAGCTGTTTTTT. It specifies CASLLASRTGELFF. The chain couples TRBV6-2 or TRBV6-3 to TRBJ2-2, with D perhaps TRBD2 (5 bases). V lost 8 bases, J lost 5 bases, and 15 bases lay in between. Germline V gene sequence: CDR1 MNHEY, CDR2 SVGEGT. The CDR3 has 14 amino acids.

This sequence joins TRBV6-1 and TRBJ1-1; the match to TRBD1 covers 8 bases. The CDR3 runs to 16 residues. In germline, CDR1 is MNHNS, CDR2 SASEGT. J lost 4 bases, V lost 6 bases, and 13 bases had no gene match. This CDR3 is CASSPRQGASSTEAFF. The DNA for the CDR3 is TGTGCCAGCAGCCCCAGGCAGGGGGCGAGTTCCACTGAAGCTTTCTTT.

This clonotype was detected ten times or more. The chain joins TRBV6-1 to TRBJ1-1; possibly TRBD1 for D (6 bases). CDR1 is MNHNS, CDR2 SASEGT, per germline. The CDR3 consists of 17 residues. Trimming stripped 0 bases from V and 4 bases from J, with 18 bases between. The CDR3 DNA follows: TGTGCCAGCAGTGAAGCGTTGGGGGGCGACCTCTTCACTGAAGCTTTCTTT. This translates into CASSEALGGDLFTEAFF.

This clonotype was observed many times. Possible read error: a much larger clone is one base away. V is TRBV6-1 and J is TRBJ1-5; 8 positions match TRBD1. V shed 5 bases and J 7 bases; nucleotides not matched to a gene: 16. The CDR3 spans 17 residues. The germline V gene encodes CDR1 MNHNS and CDR2 SASEGT. CDR3 sequence: CASSTARGRGQWQPQHF. CDR3 coding DNA: TGTGCCAGCAGTACCGCCCGTGGCAGGGGGCAATGGCAGCCCCAGCATTTT.

There are many counts of this clonotype. This chain links TRBV12-3 or TRBV12-4 with TRBJ1-1, with D possibly being TRBD1 (5 bases). Trimming stripped 7 bases from V and 11 bases from J, with 14 bases between. The CDR3 contains 11 residues. The chain's CDR3 is CASTLGPRAFF. DNA for the CDR3: TGTGCCAGCACCTTGGGGCCCCGCGCTTTCTTT.

The sample holds many counts of this clonotype. The rearrangement joins TRBV6-1 to TRBJ2-5, with 7 positions matching TRBD1. The CDR3 loop spans 14 amino acids. Germline V lookup: CDR1 MNHNS, CDR2 SASEGT. The V segment lost 8 bases and the J segment 5 bases; nucleotides outside the gene matches: 11. CDR3: CASSTAGGRETQYF. The CDR3, as DNA: TGTGCCAGCTCTACGGCAGGGGGAAGGGAGACCCAGTACTTC.

The sample holds many counts of this clonotype. The chain combines TRBV15 with TRBJ2-5, with 7 bases lining up with TRBD2. CDR3 size: 13 residues. The V and J ends lost 3 bases and 4 bases, in that order; junction bases with no gene match: 2. Germline V CDR1 and CDR2: LNHNV, YYDKDF (reference sequence). The CDR3 bases are TGTGCCACCAGCAGTATAGCGGGAGAGACCCAGTACTTC. This gives the protein CATSSIAGETQYF.

This clonotype was observed many times. No conserved phenylalanine or tryptophan ends this CDR3, so it is likely a read error. The V and J genes are TRBV20-1 and TRBJ2-7; 7 nucleotides line up with TRBD1. The ends lost 2 bases at V and 4 bases at J; junction bases unmatched: 5. Germline CDR1 DFQATT, CDR2 SNEGSKA (reference sequence). The CDR3 totals 13 residues. Here the CDR3 DNA reads TGCAGTGCTAGACGGGACAGAGTTTACGAGCAGTACCTC. Translation: CSARRDRVYEQYL.

This clonotype occurred many times. The rearrangement links TRBV30 to TRBJ1-1, with D maybe TRBD1 (6 bases). The V end lost 5 bases, the J end lost 1 base, and 11 bases lay between the germline ends. The CDR3 extends over 13 amino acids. Germline assignment: CDR1 GTSNPN and CDR2 SVGIG (reference sequence). DNA for the CDR3: TGTGCCTGGTCCCGGACAGAGAACACTGAAGCTTTCTTT. Translating it yields CAWSRTENTEAFF.